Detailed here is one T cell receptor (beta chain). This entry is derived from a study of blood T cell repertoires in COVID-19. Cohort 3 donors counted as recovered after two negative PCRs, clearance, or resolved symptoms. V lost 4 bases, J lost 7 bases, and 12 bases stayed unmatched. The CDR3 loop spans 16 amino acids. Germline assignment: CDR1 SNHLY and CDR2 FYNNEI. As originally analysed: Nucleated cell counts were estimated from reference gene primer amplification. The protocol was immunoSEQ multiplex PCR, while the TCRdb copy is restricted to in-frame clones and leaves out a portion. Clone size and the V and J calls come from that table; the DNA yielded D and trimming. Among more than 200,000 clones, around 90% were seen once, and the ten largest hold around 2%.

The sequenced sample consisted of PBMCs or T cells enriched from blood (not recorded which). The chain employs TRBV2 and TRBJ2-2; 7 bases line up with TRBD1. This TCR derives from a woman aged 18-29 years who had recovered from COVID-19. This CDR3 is CASSADQTGYGGELFF. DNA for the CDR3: TGTGCCAGCAGTGCAGACCAGACAGGGTACGGCGGGGAGCTGTTTTTT.